This T cell receptor (beta chain) stems from a study of blood T cell repertoires in COVID-19. Overall study: Some COVID-19 samples were acute and others convalescent; all came from the United States, Italy and Spain. PBMCs, B-cell-depleted T cells, or T cells provided the cDNA or gDNA that made up the material.

Per the authors' pipeline: Nucleated cell number was recorded as an estimate derived from reference gene primer amplification. Sequencing used immunoSEQ multiplex PCR; TCRdb keeps in-frame clones, though not all of them. The DNA was the basis for D and trimming; V, J and clone size are from that table. Of fewer than 350,000 clones detected, more than 80% appear once; the ten largest clones hold approximately 7.5%. Sample: peripheral blood. The receptor's source is a woman in her thirties with COVID-19, enrolled during active disease.

CDR3 in amino acids: CASSFRTGAGLAGYEQYF. In DNA, the CDR3 is TGTGCCAGCAGCTTTAGGACAGGAGCGGGACTAGCGGGTTACGAGCAGTACTTC. The rearrangement links TRBV5-6 to TRBJ2-7, with 12 bases aligning to TRBD2. The CDR3 is 18 amino acids. The trim removed 2 bases at V and 4 bases at J, leaving 13 bases unmatched. Per germline, CDR1 SGHDT and CDR2 YYEEEE.